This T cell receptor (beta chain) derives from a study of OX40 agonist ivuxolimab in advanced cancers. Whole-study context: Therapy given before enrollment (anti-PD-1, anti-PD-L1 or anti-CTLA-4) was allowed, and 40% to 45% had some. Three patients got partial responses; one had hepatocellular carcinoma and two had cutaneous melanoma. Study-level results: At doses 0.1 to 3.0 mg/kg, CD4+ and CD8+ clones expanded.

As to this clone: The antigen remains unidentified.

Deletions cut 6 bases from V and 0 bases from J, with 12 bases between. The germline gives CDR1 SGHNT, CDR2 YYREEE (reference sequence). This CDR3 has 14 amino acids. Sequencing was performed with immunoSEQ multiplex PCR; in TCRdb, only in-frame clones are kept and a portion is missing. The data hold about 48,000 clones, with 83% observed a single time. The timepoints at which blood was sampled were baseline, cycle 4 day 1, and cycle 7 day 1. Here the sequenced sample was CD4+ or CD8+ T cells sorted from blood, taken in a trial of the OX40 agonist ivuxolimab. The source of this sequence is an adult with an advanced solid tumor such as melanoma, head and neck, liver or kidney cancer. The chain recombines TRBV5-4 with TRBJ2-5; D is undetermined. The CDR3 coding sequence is TGTGCCAGCACCTGGGATACGTACCAAGAGACCCAGTACTTC. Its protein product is CASTWDTYQETQYF.